These 15 T cell receptor beta chains share one sample of origin, sequenced in a study of blood T cell repertoires in COVID-19. Method: immunoSEQ multiplex PCR; TCRdb's copy keeps in-frame clones and lacks some. The sample carries fewer than 500,000 clones, 85% to 90% recorded once. Input material: peripheral blood. The receptors were gathered from a man aged 18 to 29 with COVID-19, enrolled during active disease.

The gene calls are TRBV5-6 and TRBJ1-2; TRBD1 matches 9 bases. The V and J ends lost 4 bases and 7 bases, in that order; junction bases with no gene match: 11. Germline CDR1 is SGHDT and CDR2 is YYEEEE. CDR3 length equals 15 residues. CDR3 bases: TGTGCCAGCAGCCCAACCGGACAGGGGCGAAGTGGCTACACCTTC. It codes for CASSPTGQGRSGYTF.

The chain couples TRBV6-2 or TRBV6-3 to TRBJ2-6; tentative D call: TRBD1 (5 bases). In germline, CDR1 is MNHEY, CDR2 SVGEGT. The V end was cut by 6 bases, the J end by 0 bases, with 9 bases between. CDR3 size: 15 residues. This CDR3 reads CASSGHDSGANVLTF. The CDR3 region has the DNA TGTGCCAGCAGCGGACACGACTCTGGGGCCAACGTCCTGACTTTC.

The V gene is TRBV5-4, the J gene TRBJ2-3, with D perhaps TRBD2 (5 bases). The CDR3 is 15 residues long. The germline V gene encodes CDR1 SGHNT and CDR2 YYREEE (reference sequence). The V and J ends lost 4 bases and 2 bases respectively, with 14 bases between them. In DNA form, the CDR3 reads TGTGCCAGCAGCCCCGCTACTAGATCCACAGATACGCAGTATTTT. Translated, it gives CASSPATRSTDTQYF.

The V call is TRBV6-6, the J call TRBJ2-5, with D perhaps TRBD2 (6 bases). The CDR3 contains 14 residues. V lost 5 bases and J 4 bases, leaving 14 bases between the germline ends. Germline V gene lookup returns CDR1 MNHNY and CDR2 SVGAGI (reference sequence). The CDR3 protein is CASSLEGGGETQYF. The CDR3 DNA follows: TGTGCCAGCAGTCTGGAGGGCGGAGGAGAGACCCAGTACTTC.

The V gene is TRBV5-1, the J gene TRBJ2-6; 8 bases are shared with TRBD2. The CDR3 is 18 amino acids. CDR1 is SGHRS and CDR2 is YFSETQ in the germline V gene. V was pared by 3 bases and J by 0 bases, with 8 bases of the junction left unmatched. The CDR3 protein is CASSWVAGTSSGANVLTF. CDR3 nucleotides: TGCGCCAGCAGCTGGGTGGCGGGGACTAGCTCTGGGGCCAACGTCCTGACTTTC.

In DNA form, the CDR3 reads TGTGCCAGCAGTTACTCAGGGACAGTATATGGCTACACCTTC. Its protein is CASSYSGTVYGYTF. The rearrangement joins TRBV6-6 to TRBJ1-2; 7 bases are a match to TRBD1. The V and J ends lost 0 bases and 5 bases, in that order; junction bases with no gene match: 3. The V gene's germline CDR1 is MNHNY and CDR2 SVGAGI (reference sequence). CDR3 length equals 14 residues.

This clone was observed a few times. The V and J genes are TRBV10-2 and TRBJ1-1; D is uncertain. Between the trimmed V and J ends, which lost 6 bases and 0 bases, there was a span of 8 bases. Germline CDR1 reads WSHSY; CDR2 reads SAAADI. The CDR3 has 13 amino acids. For the CDR3, the DNA is TGCGCCAGCAGCCCCGGGTTGAACACTGAAGCTTTCTTT. This translates into CASSPGLNTEAFF.

The chain carries TRBV30 and TRBJ1-1; weak D call: TRBD1 (5 bases). The V gene's germline CDR1 is GTSNPN and CDR2 SVGIG (reference sequence). This CDR3 comprises 13 residues. The V end lost 2 bases, the J end lost 6 bases, and 13 bases lay between the germline ends. The CDR3 loop is CAWSLAEGAEAFF. CDR3 in DNA: TGTGCCTGGAGTTTGGCCGAAGGGGCTGAAGCTTTCTTT. The full variable domain, in which reference TRBV30 and TRBJ1-1 provide the parts outside the CDR3, is SQTIHQWPATLVQPVGSPLSLECTVEGTSNPNLYWYRQAAGRGLQLLFYSVGIGQISSEVPQNLSASRPQDRQFILSSKKLLLSDSGFYLCAWSLAEGAEAFFGQGTRLTVV.

The chain carries TRBV27 and TRBJ2-7, with D maybe TRBD1 (6 bases). Looked up from germline, CDR1 is MNHEY and CDR2 is SMNVEV (reference sequence). The length of the CDR3 is 13 residues. Trimming cost V 4 bases and J 2 bases, with 9 bases left between them. As DNA, the CDR3 is TGTGCCAGCAGTTCGACAGGTACCTACGAGCAGTACTTC. It translates to CASSSTGTYEQYF.

J is TRBJ2-1 and V is TRBV12-3 or TRBV12-4; no firm D call. Trimming left V 3 bases short and J 7 bases short, with 7 bases between. The CDR3 spans 12 residues. The CDR3 DNA sequence: TGTGCCAGCAGTTTTAGCTCTAATGAGCAGTTCTTC. Its protein is CASSFSSNEQFF.

The chain recombines TRBV12-5 with TRBJ1-6; 8 nucleotides line up with TRBD1. The J segment lost 10 bases and the V segment lost 2 bases, leaving 7 bases of the junction unmatched. The V gene's germline CDR1 is LGHNT and CDR2 FRNRAP. CDR3 length: 15 amino acids. The CDR3 loop reads CASGLSGTGTSPLHF. The CDR3 DNA follows: TGTGCTAGTGGTTTGTCTGGGACAGGAACATCACCCCTCCACTTT.

The chain uses TRBV7-2 and TRBJ2-1; TRBD2 agrees at 14 bases. CDR1 is SGHTA and CDR2 is FQGNSA in the germline V gene. The ends lost 5 bases at V and 8 bases at J; junction bases unmatched: 14. The CDR3 is made up of 18 amino acids. The CDR3 DNA reads as TGTGCCAGCAGCCTACTCTTTCGACTAGCGGGAGGGCCTTATGAGCAGTTCTTC. Amino acids: CASSLLFRLAGGPYEQFF.

The chain links TRBV5-6 to TRBJ1-1; no clear D gene. Germline assignment: CDR1 SGHDT and CDR2 YYEEEE. CDR3 length: 14 residues. Trimming cost V 0 bases and J 0 bases, with 6 bases left between them. CDR3 in DNA: TGTGCCAGCAGCTTGGGACTGCTGAACACTGAAGCTTTCTTT. It specifies CASSLGLLNTEAFF.

The chain carries TRBV5-1 and TRBJ1-6, with 7 bases lining up with TRBD1. The CDR3 loop spans 17 amino acids. The J segment lost 5 bases and the V segment lost 5 bases, leaving 13 bases of the junction unmatched. Germline V CDR1 and CDR2: SGHRS, YFSETQ. CDR3 DNA sequence: TGCGCCAGCAGACTTGGACAGGCCAGGCCGGATAATTCACCCCTCCACTTT. Protein: CASRLGQARPDNSPLHF.

The gene calls are TRBV28 and TRBJ1-2; 9 nucleotides align to TRBD1. CDR1 and CDR2 from the germline V gene are MDHEN and SYDVKM. The CDR3 runs to 14 residues. J lost 11 bases, V lost 3 bases, and 10 bases had no gene match. The CDR3 loop reads CASSFEDRGGGYTF. CDR3 DNA sequence: TGTGCCAGCAGTTTCGAGGACAGGGGAGGAGGGTACACCTTC.